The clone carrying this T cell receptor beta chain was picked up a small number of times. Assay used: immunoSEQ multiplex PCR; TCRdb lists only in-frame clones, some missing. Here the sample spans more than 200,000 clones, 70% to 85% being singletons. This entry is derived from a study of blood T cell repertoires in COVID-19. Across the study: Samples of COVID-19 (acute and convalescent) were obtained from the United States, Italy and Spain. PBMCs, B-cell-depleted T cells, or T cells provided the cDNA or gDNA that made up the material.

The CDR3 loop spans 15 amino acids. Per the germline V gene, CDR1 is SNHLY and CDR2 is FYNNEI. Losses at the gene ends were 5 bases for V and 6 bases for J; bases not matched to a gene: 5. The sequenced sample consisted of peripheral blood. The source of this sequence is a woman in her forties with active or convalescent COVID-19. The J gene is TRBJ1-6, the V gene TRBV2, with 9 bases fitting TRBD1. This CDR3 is CASSSQGASNSPLHF. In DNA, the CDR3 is TGTGCCAGCAGTTCACAGGGGGCTAGTAATTCACCCCTCCACTTT.